The 26 T cell receptor beta chains in this list originate from one sample, sequenced in a study of blood T cell repertoires in COVID-19. The table came from immunoSEQ multiplex PCR; TCRdb's copy has only in-frame clones and leaves some out. Altogether fewer than 350,000 clones are present, about 86% being singletons, with the ten largest covering roughly 4%. Sequencing was performed on PBMCs or T cells enriched from blood (not recorded which). The receptors stem from a middle-aged woman with acute COVID-19.

A single count supports this clone. The V gene is TRBV20-1, the J gene TRBJ1-1; D perhaps matches TRBD1 (5 bases). Trimming pared 3 bases from V and 2 bases from J, leaving 16 bases between. CDR3 length equals 15 residues. CDR1 DFQATT and CDR2 SNEGSKA come from the germline V gene (reference sequence). CDR3 region: CSASSSLRGNTEAFF. The CDR3 bases are TGCAGTGCTAGTTCCTCTCTTAGGGGAAACACTGAAGCTTTCTTT.

This sequence joins TRBV10-3 and TRBJ1-1; the match to TRBD1 covers 7 bases. The CDR3 has 11 residues. CDR1 is ENHRY and CDR2 is SYGVKD in the germline V gene. Losses at the gene ends were 6 bases for V and 7 bases for J; bases not matched to a gene: 2. CDR3 amino acids: CAIRGQYEAFF. CDR3 nucleotide sequence: TGTGCCATCAGGGGACAGTATGAAGCTTTCTTT.

This sequence joins TRBV6-5 and TRBJ2-1, with 8 bases fitting TRBD2. The germline CDR1 and CDR2 sequences are MNHEY and SVGAGI. With 2 bases clipped from V and 9 bases from J, the junction kept 12 bases outside the gene matches. The CDR3 covers 16 residues. The CDR3 here is CASSYGGSGIRGEQFF. The CDR3 nucleotides read TGTGCCAGCAGTTACGGTGGTAGCGGGATCCGGGGTGAGCAGTTCTTC.

The chain uses TRBV18 and TRBJ2-1; no firm D call. V lost 1 base and J lost 8, with 9 bases in between. The CDR3 spans 13 residues. Germline V lookup: CDR1 KGHSH, CDR2 LQKENI. The CDR3 nucleotides are TGTGCCAGCTCACCACTGGTGGGCGATGAGCAGTTCTTC. Its translation: CASSPLVGDEQFF.

The chain links TRBV7-3 to TRBJ2-7; the D gene is possibly TRBD1 (5 bases). In germline, CDR1 is SGHTA, CDR2 FQGTGA. Trimming cost V 1 base and J 3 bases, with 7 bases left between them. The CDR3 loop spans 13 amino acids. CDR3 protein: CASSLSQGYEQYF. In nucleotides, the CDR3 is TGTGCCAGCAGCTTAAGCCAGGGCTACGAGCAGTACTTC.

The rearrangement joins TRBV5-5 to TRBJ1-6; D remains unclear. V lost 0 bases and J lost 4, with 17 bases in between. The CDR3 contains 18 residues. Per germline, CDR1 SGHKS and CDR2 YYEKEE (reference sequence). For the CDR3, the DNA is TGTGCCAGCAGCTTGGTACCTGAGACTCACTTGTATAATTCACCCCTCCACTTT. It is translated as CASSLVPETHLYNSPLHF.

This chain links TRBV7-3 with TRBJ2-7, with TRBD1 identical over 11 bases. The CDR3 covers 15 residues. The junction had 4 bases not matched to a gene; V was cut back by 4 bases and J by 2 bases. The germline V gene encodes CDR1 SGHTA and CDR2 FQGTGA. The CDR3 is CASSSGTGGAYEQYF. CDR3 coding DNA: TGTGCCAGCAGCTCCGGGACAGGGGGGGCCTACGAGCAGTACTTC. Full variable domain (missing parts from reference TRBV7-3 and TRBJ2-7): GAGVSQTPSNKVTEKGKYVELRCDPISGHTALYWYRQSLGQGPEFLIYFQGTGAADDSGLPNDRFFAVRPEGSVSTLKIQRTERGDSAVYLCASSSGTGGAYEQYFGPGTRLTVT.

The J gene is TRBJ1-2, the V gene TRBV3-1 (or the pseudogene TRBV3-2); D is unclear. Germline CDR1 and CDR2: LGHDT and YNNKEL (reference sequence). V was shortened by 4 bases and J by 2 bases, with 11 bases between the two germline ends. The CDR3 is 14 amino acids. DNA for the CDR3: TGTGCCAGCAGCCCGCTAGGTTCCAACTATGGCTACACCTTC. Translated, it gives CASSPLGSNYGYTF.

The J gene is TRBJ2-2, the V gene TRBV5-1; 9 bases line up with TRBD1. The CDR3 covers 16 residues. V lost 0 bases, J lost 6 bases, and 6 bases stayed unmatched. Germline V gene lookup returns CDR1 SGHRS and CDR2 YFSETQ. This chain's CDR3 is CASSLESTGGPGELFF. The CDR3, as DNA: TGCGCCAGCAGCTTGGAATCGACAGGGGGTCCCGGGGAGCTGTTTTTT.

The chain couples TRBV24-1 to TRBJ1-1; D gene unclear. Trimming took 4 bases from V and 0 from J, leaving 5 bases between them. The CDR3 contains 13 residues. CDR1 is KGHDR and CDR2 is SFDVKD in the germline V gene. The CDR3 loop reads CATSDSVNTEAFF. The CDR3 coding sequence is TGTGCCACCAGTGACTCGGTGAACACTGAAGCTTTCTTT.

J is TRBJ1-5 and V is TRBV25-1, with TRBD1 matching over 7 bases. V shed 5 bases, J shed 4 bases, and the junction held 8 bases outside the gene matches. CDR3 size: 15 residues. CDR1 is MGHDK, CDR2 SYGVNS, per germline. The CDR3 sequence: CASSPSGGLNQPQHF. DNA for the CDR3: TGTGCCAGCAGTCCTTCAGGGGGTTTGAATCAGCCCCAGCATTTT. Combining the CDR3 with reference TRBV25-1 and TRBJ1-5 gives the whole variable domain EADIYQTPRYLVIGTGKKITLECSQTMGHDKMYWYQQDPGMELHLIHYSYGVNSTEKGDLSSESTVSRIRTEHFPLTLESARPSHTSQYLCASSPSGGLNQPQHFGDGTRLSIL.

This clone showed up just once. V usage is TRBV14 and J usage is TRBJ1-1; no definite D call. Germline V gene data show CDR1 as SGHDN and CDR2 as FVKESK. This CDR3 contains 13 residues. Trimming took off 2 bases at V and 3 bases at J, with 7 bases between the two ends. DNA for the CDR3: TGTGCCAGCAGCCAATCAATTTACACTGAAGCTTTCTTT. Translating it yields CASSQSIYTEAFF.

The rearrangement links TRBV5-1 to TRBJ2-2, with 8 bases aligning to TRBD1. CDR1 and CDR2 (germline): SGHRS, YFSETQ. The length of the CDR3 is 16 residues. V gave up 4 bases and J gave up 1 base; unmatched junction bases: 6. The CDR3 is CASSAFGQGNTGELFF. The CDR3 DNA reads as TGCGCCAGCAGCGCCTTCGGACAGGGGAACACCGGGGAGCTGTTTTTT.

The rearrangement joins TRBV15 to TRBJ2-7; possible D gene TRBD1, 5 bases. This CDR3 has 15 amino acids. Trimming took off 2 bases at V and 4 bases at J, with 15 bases between the two ends. Germline V CDR1 and CDR2: LNHNV, YYDKDF (reference sequence). CDR3 DNA sequence: TGTGCCACCAGCAGACCCACACCCGCAGGGTACGAGCAGTACTTC. Translation: CATSRPTPAGYEQYF.

The chain has TRBV2 and TRBJ1-6; tentative D call: TRBD1 (6 bases). V shed 6 bases and J shed 6 bases, with 15 bases lying between them. Germline V gives CDR1 SNHLY, CDR2 FYNNEI. The CDR3 runs to 15 residues. The CDR3 nucleotides read TGTGCCAGCAGCTCTAATGGGGGCCCTAATTCACCCCTCCACTTT. Translated, it gives CASSSNGGPNSPLHF.

The rearrangement links TRBV7-2 to TRBJ2-1, with 12 bases lining up with TRBD1. Germline values: CDR1 SGHTA, CDR2 FQGNSA. V was clipped by 1 base and J by 4 bases; unmatched bases: 11. The CDR3 covers 19 residues. CDR3 region: CASSLVLGQGANYYNEQFF. As DNA, the CDR3 is TGTGCCAGCAGCTTAGTATTGGGACAGGGGGCCAACTATTACAATGAGCAGTTCTTC. Drawing the rest from reference TRBV7-2 and TRBJ2-1, the complete variable domain is GAGVSQSPSNKVTEKGKDVELRCDPISGHTALYWYRQSLGQGLEFLIYFQGNSAPDKSGLPSDRFSAERTGGSVSTLTIQRTQQEDSAVYLCASSLVLGQGANYYNEQFFGPGTRLTVL.

Comments on this clone: The same CDR3 arises from other DNA sequences in this sample as well. The rearrangement links TRBV7-9 to TRBJ1-1; 9 bases align to TRBD1. The CDR3 totals 14 residues. Unmatched junction bases numbered 0, after V lost 1 base and J lost 3 bases. Germline CDR1 reads SEHNR; CDR2 reads FQNEAQ (reference sequence). The CDR3 here is CASSLGQGDTEAFF. The CDR3 nucleotides read TGTGCCAGCAGCTTAGGACAGGGGGACACTGAAGCTTTCTTT.

This rearrangement joins TRBV11-1 to TRBJ2-1; 8 nucleotides match TRBD2. There are 14 residues in the CDR3. V trimming: 4 bases; J trimming: 7 bases; junction bases outside the gene matches: 6. Germline assignment: CDR1 SGHAT and CDR2 FQDESV (reference sequence). CDR3 loop: CASSSGGVSNEQFF. The CDR3 DNA sequence: TGTGCCAGCAGCTCCGGGGGGGTGTCGAATGAGCAGTTCTTC.

This clone showed up just once. The V gene is TRBV5-6, the J gene TRBJ2-5, with 11 nucleotides matching TRBD2. Germline V CDR1 and CDR2: SGHDT, YYEEEE. CDR3 length: 15 amino acids. The J segment lost 2 bases and the V segment lost 3 bases, leaving 3 bases of the junction unmatched. Here the CDR3 reads CASSYLAGGQETQYF. The CDR3 DNA reads TGTGCCAGCAGCTACCTAGCGGGGGGACAAGAGACCCAGTACTTC.

The chain carries TRBV19 and TRBJ2-3; 8 bases map to TRBD1. The V gene's germline CDR1 is LNHDA and CDR2 SQIVND (reference sequence). The trim removed 8 bases at V and 2 bases at J, leaving 9 bases unmatched. The CDR3 totals 15 residues. The CDR3 is CASGTGQASTDTQYF. CDR3 nucleotides: TGTGCCAGTGGGACAGGACAGGCTTCCACAGATACGCAGTATTTT.

The chain's CDR3 is CASSLPGSTDTQYF. The CDR3 bases are TGTGCCAGCAGCCTACCCGGGAGCACAGATACGCAGTATTTT. The rearrangement uses TRBV7-9 and TRBJ2-3; D unresolved. Germline CDR1 is SEHNR and CDR2 is FQNEAQ (reference sequence). The CDR3 sequence is 14 residues long. Trimming stripped 5 bases from V and 0 bases from J, with 9 bases between.

As concerns this clone: The same CDR3 also results from other DNA sequences found in this sample. The chain carries TRBV5-1 and TRBJ1-3; no reliable D call. The V and J ends lost 0 bases and 1 base respectively, with 8 bases between them. CDR1 and CDR2 (germline): SGHRS, YFSETQ. This CDR3 comprises 15 residues. CDR3 DNA: TGCGCCAGCAGCTTGGCATCGGGTTCTGGAAACACCATATATTTT. Its translation is CASSLASGSGNTIYF.

In this sample, this clone turned up a few times. The J gene is TRBJ1-1, the V gene TRBV5-1, with D hard to call. CDR1 is SGHRS, CDR2 YFSETQ, per germline. Trimming took off 4 bases at V and 0 bases at J, with 13 bases between the two ends. CDR3 length equals 15 residues. The CDR3 sequence: CASSPDRGLNTEAFF. The DNA for the CDR3 is TGCGCCAGCAGCCCCGACCGGGGATTGAACACTGAAGCTTTCTTT.

This chain connects TRBV6-1 to TRBJ1-1; D remains unclear. Trimming pared 0 bases from V and 2 bases from J, leaving 10 bases between. The CDR3 is 15 amino acids. Germline V gene sequence: CDR1 MNHNS, CDR2 SASEGT. The CDR3 sequence: CASSEAWSGNTEAFF. Here the CDR3 DNA reads TGTGCCAGCAGTGAAGCGTGGTCAGGAAACACTGAAGCTTTCTTT.

The J gene is TRBJ1-4, the V gene TRBV9, with TRBD1 as a possible D gene (5 bases). CDR3 length: 15 amino acids. The V end was cut by 4 bases, the J end by 8 bases, with 18 bases between. Germline assignment: CDR1 SGDLS and CDR2 YYNGEE. The CDR3 DNA reads TGTGCCAGCAGCCGATACGGGGGGGATGGAGAAAAACTGTTTTTT. Encoded protein: CASSRYGGDGEKLFF.

The J gene is TRBJ1-1, the V gene TRBV4-2; D gene unclear. V shed 4 bases and J shed 3 bases, with 9 bases lying between them. Germline loops: CDR1 LGHNA, CDR2 YNFKEQ. The CDR3 is 13 residues long. The CDR3 coding sequence is TGTGCCAGCAGCCCGAACCCGGACACTGAAGCTTTCTTT. Its protein is CASSPNPDTEAFF.